This TCR beta chain was identified in a study of blood T cell repertoires in COVID-19. Study-level background: T cells, B-cell-depleted T cells, or PBMCs provided the cDNA or gDNA that served as material.

Sequenced by immunoSEQ multiplex PCR; TCRdb stores in-frame clones only, minus some. The sample carries roughly 120,000 clones, 60% to 85% recorded once. Germline CDR1 is SGHKS and CDR2 is YYEKEE (reference sequence). V lost 2 bases and J 0 bases, leaving 11 bases between the germline ends. This CDR3 has 15 amino acids. The specimen was peripheral blood. This clonotype originated in a human donor with acute or convalescent COVID-19. The donor label of this sample is uncertain. The chain links TRBV5-5 to TRBJ2-5; possible D gene TRBD2, 6 bases. The DNA for the CDR3 is TGTGCCAGCAGCTTCGGCGGGGCTAACCAAGAGACCCAGTACTTC. This sequence encodes CASSFGGANQETQYF.